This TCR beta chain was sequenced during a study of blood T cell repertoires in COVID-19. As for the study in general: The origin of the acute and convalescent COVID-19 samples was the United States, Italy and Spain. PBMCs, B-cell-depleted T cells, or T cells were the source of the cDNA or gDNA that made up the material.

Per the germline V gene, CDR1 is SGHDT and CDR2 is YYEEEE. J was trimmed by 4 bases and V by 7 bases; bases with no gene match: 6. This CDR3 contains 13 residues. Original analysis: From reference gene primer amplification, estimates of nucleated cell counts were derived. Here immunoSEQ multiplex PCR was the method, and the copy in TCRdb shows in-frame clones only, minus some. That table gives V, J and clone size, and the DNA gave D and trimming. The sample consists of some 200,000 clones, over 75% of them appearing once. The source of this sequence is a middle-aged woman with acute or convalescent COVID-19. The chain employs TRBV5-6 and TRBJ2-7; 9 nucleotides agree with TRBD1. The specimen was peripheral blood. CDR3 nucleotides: TGTGCCAGCTCGGGGACAGGGTTTTACGAGCAGTACGTC. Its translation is CASSGTGFYEQYV.